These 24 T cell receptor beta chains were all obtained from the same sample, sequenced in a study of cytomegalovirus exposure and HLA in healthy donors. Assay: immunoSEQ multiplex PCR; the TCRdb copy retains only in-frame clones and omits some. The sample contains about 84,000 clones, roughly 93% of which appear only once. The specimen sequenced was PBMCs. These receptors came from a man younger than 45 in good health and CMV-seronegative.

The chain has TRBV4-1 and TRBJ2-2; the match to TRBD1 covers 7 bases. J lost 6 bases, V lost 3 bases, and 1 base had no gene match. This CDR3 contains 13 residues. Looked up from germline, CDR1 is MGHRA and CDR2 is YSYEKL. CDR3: CASSQDRSGELFF. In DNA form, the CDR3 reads TGCGCCAGCAGCCAGGACAGGTCCGGGGAGCTGTTTTTT.

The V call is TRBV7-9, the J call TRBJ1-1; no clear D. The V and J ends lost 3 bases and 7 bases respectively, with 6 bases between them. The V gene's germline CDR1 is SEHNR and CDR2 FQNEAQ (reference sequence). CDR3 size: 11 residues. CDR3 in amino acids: CASSFGFEAFF. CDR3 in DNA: TGTGCCAGCAGCTTCGGTTTTGAAGCTTTCTTT.

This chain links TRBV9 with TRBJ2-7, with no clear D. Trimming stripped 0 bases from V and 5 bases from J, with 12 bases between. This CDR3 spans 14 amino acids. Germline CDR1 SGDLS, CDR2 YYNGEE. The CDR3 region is CASSVGPSLDEQYF. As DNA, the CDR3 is TGTGCCAGCAGCGTAGGGCCATCGTTGGACGAGCAGTACTTC.

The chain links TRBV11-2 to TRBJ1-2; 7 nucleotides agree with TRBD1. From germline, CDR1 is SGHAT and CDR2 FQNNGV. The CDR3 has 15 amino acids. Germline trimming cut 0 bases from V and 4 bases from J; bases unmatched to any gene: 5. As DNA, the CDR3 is TGTGCCAGCAGCTTAGATCAGGGGGGAATCTATGGCTACACCTTC. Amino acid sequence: CASSLDQGGIYGYTF.

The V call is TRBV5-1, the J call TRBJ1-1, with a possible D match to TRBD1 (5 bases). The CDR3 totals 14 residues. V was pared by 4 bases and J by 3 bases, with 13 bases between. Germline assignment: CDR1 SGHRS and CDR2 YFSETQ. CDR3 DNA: TGCGCCAGCAGCCGTTTACGGGGGGACACTGAAGCTTTCTTT. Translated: CASSRLRGDTEAFF.

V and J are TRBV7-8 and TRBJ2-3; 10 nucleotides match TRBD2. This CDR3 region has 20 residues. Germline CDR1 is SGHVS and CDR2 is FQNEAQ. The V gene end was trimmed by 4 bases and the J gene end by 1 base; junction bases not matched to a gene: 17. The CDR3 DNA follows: TGTGCCAGCAGCTCGAGCACCGTCTTGGGACTAGCGTCCCGCACAGATACGCAGTATTTT. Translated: CASSSSTVLGLASRTDTQYF.

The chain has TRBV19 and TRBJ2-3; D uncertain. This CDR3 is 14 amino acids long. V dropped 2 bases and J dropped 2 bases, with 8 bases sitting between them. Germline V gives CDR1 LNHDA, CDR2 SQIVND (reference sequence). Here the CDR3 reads CASSITPLTDTQYF. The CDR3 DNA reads TGTGCCAGTAGTATAACCCCACTCACAGATACGCAGTATTTT.

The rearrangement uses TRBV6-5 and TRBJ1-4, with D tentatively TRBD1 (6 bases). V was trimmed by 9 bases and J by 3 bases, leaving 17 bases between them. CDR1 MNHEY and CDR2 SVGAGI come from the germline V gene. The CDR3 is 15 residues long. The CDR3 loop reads CASPTRGQANEKLFF. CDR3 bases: TGTGCCAGTCCCACCAGGGGCCAGGCTAATGAAAAACTGTTTTTT.

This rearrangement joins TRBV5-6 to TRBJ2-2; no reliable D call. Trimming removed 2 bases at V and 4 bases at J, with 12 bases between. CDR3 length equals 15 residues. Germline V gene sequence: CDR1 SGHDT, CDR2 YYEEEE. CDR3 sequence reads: CASSFAGSGTGELFF. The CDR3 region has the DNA TGTGCCAGCAGCTTCGCCGGGTCGGGCACCGGGGAGCTGTTTTTT.

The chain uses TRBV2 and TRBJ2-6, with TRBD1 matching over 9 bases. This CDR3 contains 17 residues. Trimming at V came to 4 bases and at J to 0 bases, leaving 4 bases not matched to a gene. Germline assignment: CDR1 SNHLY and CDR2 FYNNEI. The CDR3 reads CASSGDRAISGANVLTF. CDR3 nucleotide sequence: TGTGCCAGCAGTGGGGACAGGGCCATCTCTGGGGCCAACGTCCTGACTTTC.

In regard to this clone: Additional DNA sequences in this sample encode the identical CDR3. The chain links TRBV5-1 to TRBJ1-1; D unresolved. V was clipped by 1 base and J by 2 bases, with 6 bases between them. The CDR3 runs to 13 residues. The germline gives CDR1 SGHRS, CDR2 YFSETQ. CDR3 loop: CASSLTANTEAFF. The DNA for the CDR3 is TGCGCCAGCAGCTTGACAGCTAACACTGAAGCTTTCTTT. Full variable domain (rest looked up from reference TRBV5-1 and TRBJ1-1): KAGVTQTPRYLIKTRGQQVTLSCSPISGHRSVSWYQQTPGQGLQFLFEYFSETQRNKGNFPGRFSGRQFSNSRSEMNVSTLELGDSALYLCASSLTANTEAFFGQGTRLTVV.

In DNA, the CDR3 is TGTGCCAGCAGTGGTCACATGAACACTGAAGCTTTCTTT. Protein: CASSGHMNTEAFF. This chain connects TRBV2 to TRBJ1-1; unclear D gene. The germline V gene has CDR1 SNHLY and CDR2 FYNNEI. Trimming took off 4 bases at V and 0 bases at J, with 6 bases between the two ends. CDR3 length: 13 amino acids.

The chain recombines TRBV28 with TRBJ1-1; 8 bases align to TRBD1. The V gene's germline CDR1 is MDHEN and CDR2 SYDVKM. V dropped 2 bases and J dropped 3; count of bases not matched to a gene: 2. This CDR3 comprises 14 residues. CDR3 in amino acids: CASSLPGGYTEAFF. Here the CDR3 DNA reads TGTGCCAGCAGTTTACCAGGGGGCTACACTGAAGCTTTCTTT.

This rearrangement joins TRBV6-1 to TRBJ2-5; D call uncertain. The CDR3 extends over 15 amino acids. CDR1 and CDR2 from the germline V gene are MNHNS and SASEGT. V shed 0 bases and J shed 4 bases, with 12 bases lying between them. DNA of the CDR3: TGTGCCAGCAGTGAAGCAGAAGGAGATGCAGAGACCCAGTACTTC. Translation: CASSEAEGDAETQYF.

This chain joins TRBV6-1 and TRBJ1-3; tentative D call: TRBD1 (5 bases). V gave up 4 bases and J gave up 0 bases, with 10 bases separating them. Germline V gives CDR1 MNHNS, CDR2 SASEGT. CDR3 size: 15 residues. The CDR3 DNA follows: TGTGCCAGCAGTGGACAGAAGGACTCTGGAAACACCATATATTTT. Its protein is CASSGQKDSGNTIYF.

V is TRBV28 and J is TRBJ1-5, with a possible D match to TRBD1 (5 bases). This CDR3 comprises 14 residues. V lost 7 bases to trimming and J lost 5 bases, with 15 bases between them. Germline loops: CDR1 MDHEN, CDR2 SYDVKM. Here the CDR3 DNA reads TGTGCCAGCACCCCGGGGACTCTTCATCAGCCCCAGCATTTT. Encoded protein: CASTPGTLHQPQHF.

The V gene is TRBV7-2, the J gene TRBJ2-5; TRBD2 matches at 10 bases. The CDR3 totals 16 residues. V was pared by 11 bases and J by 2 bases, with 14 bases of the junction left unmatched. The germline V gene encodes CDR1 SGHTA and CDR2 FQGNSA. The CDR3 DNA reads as TGTGCCGGGTCGGGGGTAGCGGGGGGTGGACAAGAGACCCAGTACTTC. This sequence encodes CAGSGVAGGGQETQYF.

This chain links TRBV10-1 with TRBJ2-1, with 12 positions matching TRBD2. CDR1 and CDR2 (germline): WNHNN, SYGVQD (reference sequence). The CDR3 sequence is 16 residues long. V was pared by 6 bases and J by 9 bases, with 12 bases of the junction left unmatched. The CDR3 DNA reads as TGCGCCAGCAGGCTTTCTCGACTAGCGGGAGCGGGTGAGCAGTTCTTC. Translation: CASRLSRLAGAGEQFF.

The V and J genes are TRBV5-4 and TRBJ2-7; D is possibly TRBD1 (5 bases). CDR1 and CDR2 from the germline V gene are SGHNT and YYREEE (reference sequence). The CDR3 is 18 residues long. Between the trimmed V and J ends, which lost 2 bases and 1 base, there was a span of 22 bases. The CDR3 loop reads CASSFPDNLTFPSYEQYF. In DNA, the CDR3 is TGTGCCAGCAGCTTTCCGGACAATCTAACATTCCCGTCCTACGAGCAGTACTTC.

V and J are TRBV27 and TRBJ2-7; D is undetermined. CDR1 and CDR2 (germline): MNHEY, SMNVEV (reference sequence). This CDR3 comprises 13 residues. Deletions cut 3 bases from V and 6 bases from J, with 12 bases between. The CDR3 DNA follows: TGTGCCAGCAGTTTTACGCCCCACGGCGAGCAGTACTTC. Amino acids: CASSFTPHGEQYF.

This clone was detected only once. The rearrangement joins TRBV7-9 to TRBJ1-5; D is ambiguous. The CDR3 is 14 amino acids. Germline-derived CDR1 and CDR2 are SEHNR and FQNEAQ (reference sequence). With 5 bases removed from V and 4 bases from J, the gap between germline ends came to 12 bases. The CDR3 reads CASSPPGWNQPQHF. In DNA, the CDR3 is TGTGCCAGCAGCCCTCCGGGGTGGAATCAGCCCCAGCATTTT.

DNA of the CDR3: TGTGCCAGCAGGCGGTTATCAGAGACCCAGTACTTC. Protein sequence: CASRRLSETQYF. The V gene is TRBV11-2, the J gene TRBJ2-5; D is uncertain. The V end lost 6 bases, the J end lost 4 bases, and 9 bases lay between the germline ends. The CDR3 sequence is 12 residues long. The germline V gene encodes CDR1 SGHAT and CDR2 FQNNGV.

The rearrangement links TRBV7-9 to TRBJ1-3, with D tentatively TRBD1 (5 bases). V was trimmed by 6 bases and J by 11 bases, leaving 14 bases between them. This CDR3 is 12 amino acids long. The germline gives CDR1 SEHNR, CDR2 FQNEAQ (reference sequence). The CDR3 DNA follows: TGTGCCAGCAGGGATCAGGGACTTGCCATATATTTT. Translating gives CASRDQGLAIYF.

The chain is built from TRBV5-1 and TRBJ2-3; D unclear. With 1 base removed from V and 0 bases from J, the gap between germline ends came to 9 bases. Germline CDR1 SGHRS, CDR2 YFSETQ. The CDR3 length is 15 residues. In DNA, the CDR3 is TGCGCCAGCAGCTTGCAGGCCCGAAGCACAGATACGCAGTATTTT. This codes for CASSLQARSTDTQYF.